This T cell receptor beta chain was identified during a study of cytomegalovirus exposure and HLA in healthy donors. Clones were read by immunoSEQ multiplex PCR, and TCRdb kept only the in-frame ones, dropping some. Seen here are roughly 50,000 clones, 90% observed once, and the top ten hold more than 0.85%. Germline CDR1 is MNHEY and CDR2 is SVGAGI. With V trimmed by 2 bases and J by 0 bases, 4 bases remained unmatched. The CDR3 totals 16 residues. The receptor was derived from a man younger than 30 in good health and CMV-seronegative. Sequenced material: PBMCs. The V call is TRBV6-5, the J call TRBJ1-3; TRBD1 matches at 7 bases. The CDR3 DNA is TGTGCCAGCAGTTACGACAGGGCACTCTCTGGAAACACCATATATTTT. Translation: CASSYDRALSGNTIYF.